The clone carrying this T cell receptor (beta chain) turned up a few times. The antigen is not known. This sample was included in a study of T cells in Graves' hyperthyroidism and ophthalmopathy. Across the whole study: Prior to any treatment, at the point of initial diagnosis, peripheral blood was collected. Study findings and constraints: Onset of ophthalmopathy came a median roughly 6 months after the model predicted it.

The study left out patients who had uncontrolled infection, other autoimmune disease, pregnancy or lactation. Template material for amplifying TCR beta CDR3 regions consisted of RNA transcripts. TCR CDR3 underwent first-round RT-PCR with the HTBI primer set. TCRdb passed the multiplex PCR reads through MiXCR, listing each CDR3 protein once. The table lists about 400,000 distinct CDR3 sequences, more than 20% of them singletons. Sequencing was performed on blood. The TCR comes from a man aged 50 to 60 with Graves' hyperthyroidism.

CDR3 DNA: TGTGCCAGCATCCCAGAGTCTGGCACTGAAGCTTTCTTT. This codes for CASIPESGTEAFF. This chain joins TRBV7-9 and TRBJ1-1; D gene unclear. The CDR3 length is 13 residues. The germline V and J ends were trimmed by 7 bases and 4 bases, with 13 bases remaining between them. Looked up from germline, CDR1 is SEHNR and CDR2 is FQNEAQ (reference sequence). Full variable domain (outside the CDR3, taken from reference TRBV7-9 and TRBJ1-1): DTGVSQNPRHKITKRGQNVTFRCDPISEHNRLYWYRQTLGQGPEFLTYFQNEAQLEKSRLLSDRFSAERPKGSFSTLEIQRTEQGDSAMYLCASIPESGTEAFFGQGTRLTVV.